This T cell receptor beta chain came from a study of blood T cell repertoires in COVID-19. Looking at the study overall: The origin of the acute and convalescent COVID-19 samples was the United States, Italy and Spain.

The germline V gene has CDR1 SNHLY and CDR2 FYNNEI. The CDR3 has 16 amino acids. Germline trimming cut 4 bases from V and 9 bases from J; bases unmatched to any gene: 13. The protocol was immunoSEQ multiplex PCR, while the TCRdb copy is restricted to in-frame clones and leaves out a portion. The table records about 190,000 clones, 88% of them present only once. This clone came up once. This clonotype was obtained from a human donor in a cohort sampled during active COVID-19. Sequenced: peripheral blood. This chain uses TRBV2 with TRBJ2-1; TRBD2 matches at 9 bases. The CDR3 region has the DNA TGTGCCAGCAGTGCCGGGTTTGGGCGGGGGGGCGTTGAGCAGTTCTTC. This encodes CASSAGFGRGGVEQFF.